A single sample gave rise to the 32 T cell receptor beta chains below, sequenced in a study of T cell repertoires in cytomegalovirus infection. TCRdb analysed the reads with MiXCR anew, one entry per CDR3 protein. The data contain roughly 350,000 distinct CDR3 sequences, approximately 35% of them singletons. These receptors have no known antigen. Sequencing was performed on cultured PBMCs, taken from culture after CMV antigen stimulation. These TCRs come from a human donor in good health (CMV status not recorded). Some clones in this sample may be carry-over from other donors' samples.

The rearrangement uses TRBV12-3 or TRBV12-4 and TRBJ1-1; D possibly corresponds to TRBD1 (5 bases). V lost 5 bases and J 6 bases, leaving 10 bases between the germline ends. The CDR3 length is 12 residues. The DNA of the CDR3 is TGTGCCAGCAGTCCCCAGGGCTCTGAAGCTTTCTTT. Translated: CASSPQGSEAFF.

V usage is TRBV27 and J usage is TRBJ2-7; D may match TRBD1 or TRBD2 (6 bases each). Between the trimmed V and J ends, which lost 3 bases and 2 bases, there was a span of 11 bases. The CDR3 is 14 amino acids. The germline V gene has CDR1 MNHEY and CDR2 SMNVEV (reference sequence). This CDR3 reads CASSLRGAPYEQYF. The CDR3 DNA reads as TGTGCCAGCAGTTTGAGGGGGGCCCCCTACGAGCAGTACTTC.

V usage is TRBV27 and J usage is TRBJ2-7; 7 bases match TRBD2. This CDR3 has 15 amino acids. The V gene end was trimmed by 3 bases and the J gene end by 2 bases; junction bases not matched to a gene: 7. CDR1 is MNHEY and CDR2 is SMNVEV in the germline V gene (reference sequence). CDR3 in DNA: TGTGCCAGCAGTTTGGCGTTCGGGAGGCCCTACGAGCAGTACTTC. Translated, it gives CASSLAFGRPYEQYF.

This clonotype was counted only a few times. V usage is TRBV7-2 and J usage is TRBJ1-2, with 7 nucleotides matching TRBD1. The CDR3 has 16 residues. From germline, CDR1 is SGHTA and CDR2 FQGNSA. J lost 8 bases, V lost 5 bases, and 17 bases had no gene match. The CDR3 loop reads CASSPDPGQILAGYTF. Written as DNA, the CDR3 is TGTGCCAGCAGCCCCGATCCGGGACAGATATTGGCCGGCTACACCTTC.

CDR3 amino acids: CASSHRGLAENEQFF. The CDR3 DNA reads TGTGCCAGCAGTCACAGGGGACTAGCGGAGAATGAGCAGTTCTTC. The chain couples TRBV6-2 or TRBV6-3 to TRBJ2-1, with 11 bases aligning to TRBD2. CDR1 MNHEY and CDR2 SVGEGT come from the germline V gene. Unmatched junction bases numbered 7, after V lost 5 bases and J lost 7 bases. The CDR3 runs to 15 residues.

The CDR3 spells CASSLGPGTSGTDTQYF. In DNA, the CDR3 is TGTGCCAGCAGCCTCGGCCCCGGGACTAGCGGCACAGATACGCAGTATTTT. J is TRBJ2-3 and V is TRBV7-9; the match to TRBD2 covers 10 bases. Germline assignment: CDR1 SEHNR and CDR2 FQNEAQ (reference sequence). The CDR3 length is 17 residues. With 5 bases clipped from V and 1 base from J, the junction kept 9 bases outside the gene matches.

This clonotype was seen more than once but under ten times. The CDR3 sequence: CASSQVGLAVYEQYF. The CDR3 DNA reads as TGTGCCAGCAGCCAAGTGGGACTAGCGGTCTACGAGCAGTACTTC. This rearrangement joins TRBV4-2 to TRBJ2-7; the match to TRBD2 covers 11 bases. This CDR3 spans 15 amino acids. V shed 1 base, J shed 3 bases, and the junction held 2 bases outside the gene matches. The V gene's germline CDR1 is LGHNA and CDR2 YNFKEQ.

This chain joins TRBV20-1 and TRBJ1-1; no clear D gene. CDR3 length: 12 residues. V dropped 1 base and J dropped 6 bases, with 9 bases sitting between them. Germline CDR1 is DFQATT and CDR2 is SNEGSKA (reference sequence). CDR3 DNA: TGCAGTGCTAGAGGATGGGGTGCTGAAGCTTTCTTT. This sequence encodes CSARGWGAEAFF.

This clonotype was seen repeatedly, ten times or more. This chain uses TRBV7-8 with TRBJ1-3; D is unresolved. The CDR3 has 15 amino acids. Trimming pared 3 bases from V and 4 bases from J, leaving 13 bases between. The V gene's germline CDR1 is SGHVS and CDR2 FQNEAQ. The DNA of the CDR3 is TGTGCCAGCAGCTTCTCTGACCCCCGGGGAAACACCATATATTTT. Its protein product is CASSFSDPRGNTIYF.

The chain carries TRBV7-3 and TRBJ2-5; 8 bases map to TRBD2. CDR1 and CDR2 from the germline V gene are SGHTA and FQGTGA. This CDR3 spans 16 amino acids. J gave up 1 base and V 5 bases, and 9 bases lay outside the gene matches. CDR3 DNA sequence: TGTGCCAGCAGCCGGGGGGCAACTAGCGGCCAAGAGACCCAGTACTTC. Encoded protein: CASSRGATSGQETQYF.

Points on this clonotype: This may be a read error, as it is one base from a much larger clone. This chain joins TRBV7-6 and TRBJ2-3; D is ambiguous. The CDR3 is 16 residues long. V dropped 3 bases and J dropped 6 bases, with 19 bases sitting between them. Germline lookup yields CDR1 SGHVS and CDR2 FNYEAQ. Here the CDR3 reads CASSLLIEFTGDTQYF. As DNA, the CDR3 is TGTGCCAGCAGCTTGTTGATAGAATTCACCGGGGATACGCAGTATTTT. Using reference TRBV7-6 and TRBJ2-3 for the parts outside the CDR3, the full variable domain is GAGVSQSPRYKVTKRGQDVALRCDPISGHVSLYWYRQALGQGPEFLTYFNYEAQQDKSGLPNDRFSAERPEGSISTLTIQRTEQRDSAMYRCASSLLIEFTGDTQYFGPGTRLTVL.

This clonotype has a count of ten or more. The chain joins TRBV6-2 or TRBV6-3 to TRBJ1-2, with no clear D. Per germline, CDR1 MNHEY and CDR2 SVGEGT. The V end lost 10 bases, the J end lost 2 bases, and 17 bases lay between the germline ends. CDR3 length equals 14 residues. This CDR3 reads CATKTGAANYGYTF. CDR3 coding DNA: TGTGCCACCAAAACTGGAGCCGCAAACTATGGCTACACCTTC.

The gene calls are TRBV20-1 and TRBJ2-7; weak D call: TRBD2 (5 bases). Trimming pared 4 bases from V and 1 base from J, leaving 11 bases between. The V gene's germline CDR1 is DFQATT and CDR2 SNEGSKA (reference sequence). CDR3 length: 13 residues. The CDR3 protein is CSATSSGSYEQYF. For the CDR3, the DNA is TGCAGTGCTACTAGCTCCGGTTCCTACGAGCAGTACTTC.

This clonotype was seen ten or more times. CDR3 residues: CASSPTRSLRSGNTIYF. The CDR3 region has the DNA TGTGCCAGCAGTCCCACCCGGAGTTTACGCTCTGGAAACACCATATATTTT. V usage is TRBV12-3 or TRBV12-4 and J usage is TRBJ1-3; D gene ambiguous. The CDR3 has 17 amino acids. The ends were cut back, 5 bases at V and 0 bases at J, with 17 bases in the middle.

The chain is built from TRBV12-3 or TRBV12-4 and TRBJ1-2; D uncertain. The CDR3 extends over 17 amino acids. V lost 1 base and J 7 bases, leaving 22 bases between the germline ends. This chain's CDR3 is CASSLGVGRSGLRGYTF. The CDR3 DNA is TGTGCCAGCAGTTTAGGCGTCGGCAGGTCTGGGCTTCGTGGCTACACCTTC.

This clonotype occurred a few times. This sequence joins TRBV28 and TRBJ1-1; D is unclear. V was cut by 3 bases and J by 4 bases, with 12 bases left in between. Germline CDR1 is MDHEN and CDR2 is SYDVKM. The CDR3 has 14 residues. Written as DNA, the CDR3 is TGTGCCAGCAGTTTTTCAAGGGTAGGCACTGAAGCTTTCTTT. As protein: CASSFSRVGTEAFF.

This chain joins TRBV19 and TRBJ2-5; D ambiguous. The ends were cut back, 5 bases at V and 2 bases at J, with 12 bases in the middle. The germline V gene has CDR1 LNHDA and CDR2 SQIVND (reference sequence). This CDR3 is 14 amino acids long. As DNA, the CDR3 is TGTGCCAGTAGTTTTCACGGAAAACAAGAGACCCAGTACTTC. This encodes CASSFHGKQETQYF.

This sequence joins TRBV7-2 and TRBJ2-5, with a tentative D call TRBD2 (6 bases). CDR1 and CDR2 from the germline V gene are SGHTA and FQGNSA. The CDR3 contains 18 residues. V dropped 1 base and J dropped 8 bases, with 26 bases sitting between them. The CDR3 nucleotides are TGTGCCAGCAGCTTAGTGCTGGATAGGGGAGGTTCCGCGGGCACCCAGTACTTC. Amino acids: CASSLVLDRGGSAGTQYF.

This clonotype was seen only once. A clone one base away is much larger, so this may be a read error. V and J are TRBV7-2 and TRBJ1-2; D is ambiguous. CDR3 length: 14 amino acids. Trimming pared 5 bases from V and 2 bases from J, leaving 12 bases between. Germline CDR1 reads SGHTA; CDR2 reads FQGNSA. The CDR3 sequence is CASSRTATNYGYTF. For the CDR3, the DNA is TGTGCCAGCAGCCGGACGGCAACCAACTATGGCTACACCTTC.

The chain combines TRBV5-5 with TRBJ1-4; no reliable D call. The V gene lost 4 bases and the J gene lost 3 bases, with 7 bases spanning the gap. CDR3 length: 13 amino acids. Germline CDR1 reads SGHKS; CDR2 reads YYEKEE (reference sequence). CDR3 amino acids: CASSEGSNEKLFF. In DNA form, the CDR3 reads TGTGCCAGCAGCGAGGGATCTAATGAAAAACTGTTTTTT.

This clonotype was counted a single time. The V gene is TRBV20-1, the J gene TRBJ2-1; 11 bases line up with TRBD2. CDR3 length: 13 amino acids. V lost 6 bases, J lost 9 bases, and 7 bases stayed unmatched. Germline V lookup: CDR1 DFQATT, CDR2 SNEGSKA (reference sequence). The CDR3 bases are TGCAGTGCCCTCAAAGGACTAGCGGGTGAGCAGTTCTTC. This encodes CSALKGLAGEQFF.

The V gene is TRBV6-5, the J gene TRBJ2-1; 13 bases match TRBD2. The CDR3 is made up of 16 amino acids. The junction had 6 bases not matched to a gene; V was cut back by 1 base and J by 9 bases. Germline values: CDR1 MNHEY, CDR2 SVGAGI. The DNA of the CDR3 is TGTGCCAGCAGTTACTTGACTAGCGGGAGGCCCGCTGAGCAGTTCTTC. As protein: CASSYLTSGRPAEQFF.

The chain links TRBV19 to TRBJ2-7; 10 bases agree with TRBD2. Germline loops: CDR1 LNHDA, CDR2 SQIVND (reference sequence). Trimming took 3 bases from V and 6 from J; bases not matched to a gene: 8. CDR3 length: 15 residues. The CDR3: CASSILLAGVAEQYF. The CDR3 bases are TGTGCCAGTAGTATTTTGCTAGCGGGAGTCGCCGAGCAGTACTTC.

The chain carries TRBV7-2 and TRBJ1-1; no clear D gene. The CDR3 is made up of 13 amino acids. Per germline, CDR1 SGHTA and CDR2 FQGNSA. Trimming left V 5 bases short and J 2 bases short, with 9 bases between. The CDR3 loop reads CASSKFSNTEAFF. CDR3 bases: TGTGCCAGCAGCAAGTTTTCAAACACTGAAGCTTTCTTT.

This clonotype was observed a handful of times. The rearrangement uses TRBV6-2 or TRBV6-3 and TRBJ2-7, with 7 positions matching TRBD2. This CDR3 has 14 amino acids. Per the germline V gene, CDR1 is MNHEY and CDR2 is SVGEGT. V shed 6 bases, J shed 2 bases, and the junction held 7 bases outside the gene matches. The CDR3 spells CASSAPGLPYEQYF. The CDR3 nucleotides are TGTGCCAGCAGCGCGCCGGGACTACCCTACGAGCAGTACTTC.

The chain carries TRBV7-2 and TRBJ2-1, with D maybe TRBD1 (6 bases). CDR1 SGHTA and CDR2 FQGNSA come from the germline V gene. The V end lost 5 bases, the J end lost 8 bases, and 13 bases lay between the germline ends. This CDR3 has 13 residues. The CDR3 DNA is TGTGCCAGCAGCCCCGACAGGACCCATGAGCAGTTCTTC. Encoded protein: CASSPDRTHEQFF. The full variable domain, its missing parts supplied by reference TRBV7-2 and TRBJ2-1, is GAGVSQSPSNKVTEKGKDVELRCDPISGHTALYWYRQSLGQGLEFLIYFQGNSAPDKSGLPSDRFSAERTGGSVSTLTIQRTQQEDSAVYLCASSPDRTHEQFFGPGTRLTVL.

The table lists this clonotype with many counts. The V call is TRBV7-6, the J call TRBJ2-6; D is uncertain. V gave up 2 bases and J gave up 2 bases, with 10 bases separating them. Germline-derived CDR1 and CDR2 are SGHVS and FNYEAQ. The CDR3 spans 16 residues. CDR3 amino acids: CASSLFSAAGANVLTF. The CDR3, as DNA: TGTGCCAGCAGCTTATTTAGTGCCGCTGGGGCCAACGTCCTGACTTTC.

The chain employs TRBV18 and TRBJ2-3, with 13 bases aligning to TRBD2. Trimming cost V 4 bases and J 2 bases; bases outside gene matches: 9. In germline, CDR1 is KGHSH, CDR2 LQKENI. The CDR3 covers 18 residues. The CDR3 loop reads CASSRLGLAGFNTDTQYF. In DNA form, the CDR3 reads TGTGCCAGCTCACGCTTGGGACTAGCGGGATTCAACACAGATACGCAGTATTTT. The whole variable domain, remainder taken from reference TRBV18 and TRBJ2-3, is NAGVMQNPRHLVRRRGQEARLRCSPMKGHSHVYWYRQLPEEGLKFMVYLQKENIIDESGMPKERFSAEFPKEGPSILRIQQVVRGDSAAYFCASSRLGLAGFNTDTQYFGPGTRLTVL.

For the CDR3, the DNA is TGTGCCATCAGGACGGTTAACACTGAAGCTTTCTTT. Translation: CAIRTVNTEAFF. V is TRBV10-3 and J is TRBJ1-1; D not resolved. Trimming cost V 6 bases and J 2 bases, with 7 bases left between them. The CDR3 has 12 amino acids. CDR1 is ENHRY, CDR2 SYGVKD, per germline.

CDR3 DNA sequence: TGTGCCAGCAGCTCGATGGGGGGGACCGGGGAGCTGTTTTTT. This translates into CASSSMGGTGELFF. The chain combines TRBV7-2 with TRBJ2-2; 7 nucleotides line up with TRBD2. The CDR3 contains 14 residues. V dropped 4 bases and J dropped 5; count of bases not matched to a gene: 4. Germline V CDR1 and CDR2: SGHTA, FQGNSA.

The sample holds a few counts of this clonotype. The gene calls are TRBV19 and TRBJ2-5, with 13 bases identical to TRBD2. This CDR3 comprises 15 residues. V lost 6 bases and J lost 4; bases outside the gene matches: 5. Germline CDR1 LNHDA, CDR2 SQIVND (reference sequence). The DNA for the CDR3 is TGTGCCAGTAGCCGACTAGCGGGAGGTGGAGAGACCCAGTACTTC. Translation gives CASSRLAGGGETQYF.

The chain has TRBV24-1 and TRBJ2-1; no clear D gene. Germline CDR1 and CDR2: KGHDR and SFDVKD. The CDR3 totals 16 residues. Trimming took 4 bases from V and 0 from J, leaving 12 bases between them. CDR3 amino acids: CATSDNRPSSYNEQFF. CDR3 bases: TGTGCCACCAGTGACAACCGACCGAGCTCCTACAATGAGCAGTTCTTC.